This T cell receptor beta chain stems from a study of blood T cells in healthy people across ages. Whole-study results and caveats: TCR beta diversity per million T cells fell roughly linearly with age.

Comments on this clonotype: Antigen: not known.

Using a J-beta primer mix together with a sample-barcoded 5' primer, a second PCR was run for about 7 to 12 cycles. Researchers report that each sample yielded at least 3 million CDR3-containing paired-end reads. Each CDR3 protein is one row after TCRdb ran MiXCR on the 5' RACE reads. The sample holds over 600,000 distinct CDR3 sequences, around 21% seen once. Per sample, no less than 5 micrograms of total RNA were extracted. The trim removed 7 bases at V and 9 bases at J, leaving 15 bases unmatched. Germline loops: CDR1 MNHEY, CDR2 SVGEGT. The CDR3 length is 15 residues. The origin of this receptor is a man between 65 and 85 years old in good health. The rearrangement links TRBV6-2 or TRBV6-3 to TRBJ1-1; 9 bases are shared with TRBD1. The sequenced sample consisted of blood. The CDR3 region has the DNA TGTGCCAGCACCGAAATCCGGGACAGGGCGACTAAAGCTTTCTTT. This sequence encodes CASTEIRDRATKAFF.